This TCR beta chain was recovered during a study of T cells after yellow fever vaccination. CDR1 and CDR2 (germline): DFQATT, SNEGSKA (reference sequence). The CDR3 length is 13 residues. Trimming at V came to 3 bases and at J to 6 bases, leaving 7 bases not matched to a gene. Production of TCR cDNA was by 5'RACE template switching, which also added a universal primer site and UMIs. TCRdb redid the calling of the 5' RACE reads with MiXCR, one entry per CDR3 protein. The sample carries some 560,000 distinct CDR3 sequences, roughly 17% recorded once. The sample consisted of PBMCs, taken 4 to 6 days after the first yellow fever vaccination. This chain links TRBV20-1 with TRBJ2-7; TRBD2 matches at 8 bases. This TCR came from a man between 18 and 35 years old who received the YFV17D yellow fever vaccine. In nucleotides, the CDR3 is TGCAGTGCTAGGTTGGTAGCGGGGACCGAGCAGTACTTC. Its protein is CSARLVAGTEQYF.